The 32 T cell receptor beta chains below all came from one sample that was sequenced in a study of T-cell memory formation after mild COVID-19. TCRdb processed the 5' RACE reads anew with MiXCR; each CDR3 protein has one entry. Of about 500,000 distinct CDR3 sequences listed, 20% are singletons. Sequenced input: PBMCs or a T cell subset sorted from them (not recorded which). Receptors originate from an adult woman who had mild COVID-19 (a few samples of this study predate the infection). Cell type and time point are not known.

V is TRBV10-3 and J is TRBJ1-1; D perhaps matches TRBD1 (5 bases). Looked up from germline, CDR1 is ENHRY and CDR2 is SYGVKD. The CDR3 runs 12 residues. Trimming removed 10 bases from V and 0 bases from J, with 9 bases in between. CDR3 in amino acids: CATRDLNTEAFF. In DNA, the CDR3 is TGTGCCACCCGGGACCTGAACACTGAAGCTTTCTTT.

The genes are TRBV29-1 and TRBJ2-2; no clear D gene. CDR3 length: 15 amino acids. V was pared by 0 bases and J by 1 base, with 9 bases between. CDR1 SQVTM and CDR2 ANQGSEA come from the germline V gene. The DNA for the CDR3 is TGCAGCGTTGAAGACACGCCCAAGAACACCGGGGAGCTGTTTTTT. Its protein product is CSVEDTPKNTGELFF.

In its sample, this clonotype was seen a few times. The gene calls are TRBV7-2 and TRBJ2-7; D is possibly TRBD2 (6 bases). Germline values: CDR1 SGHTA, CDR2 FQGNSA. Trimming removed 9 bases from V and 1 base from J, with 13 bases in between. The CDR3 contains 13 residues. CDR3 sequence reads: CASGEGRSYEQYF. CDR3 sequence (DNA): TGTGCCAGTGGGGAAGGGAGGTCCTACGAGCAGTACTTC.

This clonotype was seen a handful of times. The chain's CDR3 is CASSLEAGVVAEQYF. The CDR3 bases are TGTGCCAGCAGCTTAGAAGCAGGGGTAGTGGCCGAGCAGTACTTC. V gene TRBV11-2 combines with J gene TRBJ2-7; the D gene is possibly TRBD1 (6 bases). CDR3 length: 15 amino acids. The V end was cut by 0 bases, the J end by 6 bases, with 15 bases between. Germline V gene sequence: CDR1 SGHAT, CDR2 FQNNGV.

This sequence joins TRBV2 and TRBJ1-1, with TRBD1 matching over 9 bases. V shed 6 bases, J shed 3 bases, and the junction held 5 bases outside the gene matches. The CDR3 length is 14 residues. Per the germline V gene, CDR1 is SNHLY and CDR2 is FYNNEI. The CDR3 protein is CASRRDRVDTEAFF. Written as DNA, the CDR3 is TGTGCCAGCAGGAGGGACAGGGTCGACACTGAAGCTTTCTTT.

This clonotype was observed a handful of times. The rearrangement links TRBV29-1 to TRBJ2-7; D possibly corresponds to TRBD1 (5 bases). Per the germline V gene, CDR1 is SQVTM and CDR2 is ANQGSEA. V dropped 4 bases and J dropped 3 bases, with 10 bases sitting between them. The CDR3 totals 12 residues. Here the CDR3 reads CSVVGHLYEQYF. The DNA for the CDR3 is TGCAGCGTTGTAGGACACCTCTACGAGCAGTACTTC.

This clonotype turned up a few times. The V gene is TRBV9, the J gene TRBJ2-1; D is unclear. The CDR3 has 16 residues. Germline CDR1 and CDR2: SGDLS and YYNGEE. V lost 4 bases, J lost 5 bases, and 19 bases lay in between. In nucleotides, the CDR3 is TGTGCCAGCAGCCCCTTGACCGCCCCCCTTAACAATGAGCAGTTCTTC. Residues: CASSPLTAPLNNEQFF.

A few counts support this clonotype. The chain links TRBV5-1 to TRBJ2-5; D possibly matches TRBD1 or TRBD2 (5 bases each). The CDR3 has 14 amino acids. V lost 4 bases, J lost 4 bases, and 14 bases lay in between. Germline values: CDR1 SGHRS, CDR2 YFSETQ. CDR3 nucleotide sequence: TGCGCCAGCAGCCCGGGGCCTGAGCGAGAGACCCAGTACTTC. Amino acids: CASSPGPERETQYF.

There are a few counts of this clonotype. J is TRBJ2-6 and V is TRBV20-1; 10 bases line up with TRBD2. The CDR3 runs to 17 residues. Germline V gene lookup returns CDR1 DFQATT and CDR2 SNEGSKA (reference sequence). The V and J ends lost 0 bases and 3 bases, in that order; junction bases with no gene match: 5. The CDR3: CSARDPLAGVGANVLTF. In DNA, the CDR3 is TGCAGTGCTAGAGATCCCCTAGCGGGGGTTGGGGCCAACGTCCTGACTTTC.

This sequence joins TRBV28 and TRBJ2-3; D gene unclear. Trimming removed 8 bases from V and 5 bases from J, with 8 bases in between. Germline V gives CDR1 MDHEN, CDR2 SYDVKM. CDR3 length: 11 residues. CDR3 in DNA: TGTGCCAGCCAAGTCGGAGATACGCAGTATTTT. Protein product: CASQVGDTQYF.

The chain couples TRBV24-1 to TRBJ2-3, with unresolved D. Germline assignment: CDR1 KGHDR and CDR2 SFDVKD. The V and J ends lost 1 base and 2 bases respectively, with 9 bases between them. This CDR3 contains 15 residues. Here the CDR3 reads CATSDFRANTDTQYF. The CDR3 coding sequence is TGTGCCACCAGTGATTTTAGGGCGAACACAGATACGCAGTATTTT.

This clonotype turned up a few times. This chain joins TRBV5-1 and TRBJ2-1; 9 bases are shared with TRBD2. The ends lost 3 bases at V and 6 bases at J; junction bases unmatched: 4. The germline V gene has CDR1 SGHRS and CDR2 YFSETQ. The CDR3 has 14 residues. The CDR3 protein is CASSSAGGANEQFF. CDR3 in DNA: TGCGCCAGCAGCTCTGCGGGAGGGGCCAATGAGCAGTTCTTC.

The gene calls are TRBV5-6 and TRBJ1-1; D remains ambiguous. The germline CDR1 and CDR2 sequences are SGHDT and YYEEEE. The CDR3 covers 11 residues. V gave up 0 bases and J gave up 7 bases, with 4 bases separating them. In DNA form, the CDR3 reads TGTGCCAGCAGCTTGGAAGGTGAAGCTTTCTTT. Translated: CASSLEGEAFF.

This clonotype occurred many times. V and J are TRBV12-3 or TRBV12-4 and TRBJ2-5; 8 bases fit TRBD1. The CDR3 covers 15 residues. J gave up 2 bases and V 2 bases, and 4 bases lay outside the gene matches. The CDR3 sequence: CASSLNRGYQETQYF. CDR3 coding DNA: TGTGCCAGCAGTTTAAACAGGGGGTATCAAGAGACCCAGTACTTC.

The chain joins TRBV4-1 to TRBJ1-5; D unresolved. Germline V lookup: CDR1 MGHRA, CDR2 YSYEKL. There are 13 residues in the CDR3. Deletions cut 5 bases from V and 3 bases from J, with 8 bases between. CDR3 coding DNA: TGCGCCAGCAGCGTTCGGAACAATCAGCCCCAGCATTTT. As protein: CASSVRNNQPQHF.

This clonotype was recorded a few times. The chain links TRBV7-9 to TRBJ2-3; weak D call: TRBD2 (6 bases). Germline V CDR1 and CDR2: SEHNR, FQNEAQ (reference sequence). Trimming took 5 bases from V and 2 from J, leaving 17 bases between them. The CDR3 runs to 16 residues. CDR3 protein: CASSPLRLGATDTQYF. The CDR3 nucleotides are TGTGCCAGCAGCCCACTTAGACTAGGGGCCACAGATACGCAGTATTTT.

This clonotype has a count of ten or more. In nucleotides, the CDR3 is TGTGCCAGCATTTTAACCCCGGGACTAGGGGCCACCGGGGAGCTGTTTTTT. Amino acids: CASILTPGLGATGELFF. The chain carries TRBV6-2 or TRBV6-3 and TRBJ2-2, with 8 bases that match TRBD2. Germline lookup yields CDR1 MNHEY and CDR2 SVGEGT. This CDR3 has 17 amino acids. The ends lost 7 bases at V and 4 bases at J; junction bases unmatched: 14.

The chain uses TRBV5-1 and TRBJ2-2, with D hard to call. The CDR3 sequence is 14 residues long. Looked up from germline, CDR1 is SGHRS and CDR2 is YFSETQ. The germline V and J ends were trimmed by 2 bases and 2 bases, with 7 bases remaining between them. The CDR3 loop is CASSFRPNTGELFF. In DNA, the CDR3 is TGCGCCAGCAGCTTTCGACCAAACACCGGGGAGCTGTTTTTT.

The genes are TRBV24-1 and TRBJ2-1; the D gene could be TRBD1 or TRBD2 (5 bases each). The CDR3 covers 16 residues. Trimming left V 0 bases short and J 0 bases short, with 8 bases between. Per the germline V gene, CDR1 is KGHDR and CDR2 is SFDVKD. CDR3 sequence: CATSDLGTDSYNEQFF. CDR3 nucleotides: TGTGCCACCAGTGATTTGGGGACCGACTCCTACAATGAGCAGTTCTTC.

V usage is TRBV21-1 and J usage is TRBJ2-7; the table's TRBD2 call for D was not verified on the DNA. TRBV21-1 is tagged as a pseudogene. There are 15 residues in the CDR3. The CDR3 nucleotides are TGTGCCAGCAGCAAACGGGTCCTAGCGGGCTACGAGCAGTACTTC. This codes for CASSKRVLAGYEQYF.

There are a few counts of this clonotype. The chain recombines TRBV5-6 with TRBJ2-7, with a tentative D call TRBD1 (5 bases). The V end was cut by 4 bases, the J end by 3 bases, with 11 bases between. Germline V gene lookup returns CDR1 SGHDT and CDR2 YYEEEE. This CDR3 has 13 residues. This chain's CDR3 is CASSDTGYYEQYF. The CDR3 bases are TGTGCCAGCAGCGATACAGGTTACTACGAGCAGTACTTC.

This chain uses TRBV7-6 with TRBJ1-1; the D gene is possibly TRBD1 (6 bases). In germline, CDR1 is SGHVS, CDR2 FNYEAQ. The CDR3 sequence is 16 residues long. V shed 5 bases and J shed 1 base, with 17 bases lying between them. CDR3 region: CASSPTLGGANTEAFF. The DNA of the CDR3 is TGTGCCAGCAGCCCCACCCTGGGGGGCGCGAACACTGAAGCTTTCTTT.

A few counts support this clonotype. The CDR3 reads CASRLGTERKNTEAFF. For the CDR3, the DNA is TGCGCCAGCAGACTAGGGACAGAGAGGAAGAACACTGAAGCTTTCTTT. This chain joins TRBV5-1 and TRBJ1-1, with 7 bases that match TRBD1. CDR3 length equals 16 residues. Germline V gene lookup returns CDR1 SGHRS and CDR2 YFSETQ. J was trimmed by 1 base and V by 5 bases; bases with no gene match: 11.

The J gene is TRBJ1-5, the V gene TRBV4-1; 8 bases line up with TRBD1. J gave up 4 bases and V 0 bases, and 2 bases lay outside the gene matches. The CDR3 has 15 amino acids. Germline V gene lookup returns CDR1 MGHRA and CDR2 YSYEKL. Here the CDR3 reads CASSQDRDRNQPQHF. CDR3 coding DNA: TGCGCCAGCAGCCAAGATCGGGACAGGAATCAGCCCCAGCATTTT.

The chain couples TRBV11-2 to TRBJ2-1; D assignment may be TRBD1 or TRBD2 (5 bases each). Germline CDR1 is SGHAT and CDR2 is FQNNGV. The CDR3 spans 14 residues. The ends were cut back, 2 bases at V and 7 bases at J, with 12 bases in the middle. The CDR3 reads CASSLIRGLNEQFF. The DNA for the CDR3 is TGTGCCAGCAGCTTAATCCGGGGCCTTAATGAGCAGTTCTTC.

The rearrangement links TRBV19 to TRBJ1-4; TRBD1 matches 7 bases. Trimming cost V 5 bases and J 8 bases; bases outside gene matches: 14. The CDR3 extends over 16 amino acids. Germline V lookup: CDR1 LNHDA, CDR2 SQIVND (reference sequence). CDR3 sequence reads: CASSETLGTVIEKLFF. The CDR3 DNA is TGTGCCAGTAGTGAAACGCTCGGGACAGTTATAGAAAAACTGTTTTTT.

This clonotype was detected ten times or more. The chain employs TRBV29-1 and TRBJ2-4, with D hard to call. This CDR3 has 15 residues. Trimming pared 5 bases from V and 1 base from J, leaving 15 bases between. Germline V gene data show CDR1 as SQVTM and CDR2 as ANQGSEA. CDR3 residues: CSVKPQTHAKNIQYF. In DNA form, the CDR3 reads TGCAGCGTTAAACCCCAAACTCACGCCAAAAACATTCAGTACTTC.

This chain joins TRBV5-4 and TRBJ2-7; 9 positions match TRBD2. V lost 4 bases to trimming and J lost 5 bases; unmatched junction nucleotides: 10. Germline CDR1 reads SGHNT; CDR2 reads YYREEE (reference sequence). The CDR3 contains 15 residues. The CDR3 bases are TGTGCCAGCAGCCCGGATAGCGGGAGAAGAGACGAGCAGTACTTC. Its protein is CASSPDSGRRDEQYF.

A few counts support this clonotype. The chain joins TRBV11-2 to TRBJ2-5; 8 bases align to TRBD2. V dropped 6 bases and J dropped 2; count of bases not matched to a gene: 11. The CDR3 has 16 amino acids. Germline V gene data show CDR1 as SGHAT and CDR2 as FQNNGV. This CDR3 is CASSPKSGSLQETQYF. The CDR3 DNA sequence: TGTGCCAGCAGTCCGAAAAGCGGGAGTTTACAAGAGACCCAGTACTTC. Based on the CDR3 plus reference TRBV11-2 and TRBJ2-5, the full variable domain is EAGVAQSPRYKIIEKRQSVAFWCNPISGHATLYWYQQILGQGPKLLIQFQNNGVVDDSQLPKDRFSAERLKGVDSTLKIQPAKLEDSAVYLCASSPKSGSLQETQYFGPGTRLLVL.

This clonotype was counted many times. V is TRBV4-3 and J is TRBJ2-1; TRBD2 matches at 9 bases. J gave up 9 bases and V 0 bases, and 6 bases lay outside the gene matches. The V gene's germline CDR1 is LGHNA and CDR2 YSLEER. The CDR3 totals 15 residues. The CDR3 region is CASSQDPASGIEQFF. In DNA form, the CDR3 reads TGCGCCAGCAGCCAAGATCCGGCTAGCGGGATTGAGCAGTTCTTC.

The chain employs TRBV9 and TRBJ2-1; D is tentatively TRBD1 or TRBD2 (6 bases each). CDR1 SGDLS and CDR2 YYNGEE come from the germline V gene. The CDR3 extends over 16 amino acids. V gave up 1 base and J gave up 5 bases, with 16 bases separating them. The CDR3 nucleotides are TGTGCCAGCAGCGTAAATCCGGGGGCTGAGGACAATGAGCAGTTCTTC. The encoded protein is CASSVNPGAEDNEQFF.

This clonotype has ten or more counts. The chain combines TRBV20-1 with TRBJ1-2, with D possibly matching TRBD1 (5 bases). V lost 0 bases and J 2 bases, leaving 10 bases between the germline ends. Germline CDR1 reads DFQATT; CDR2 reads SNEGSKA (reference sequence). The CDR3 has 14 residues. CDR3 residues: CSARERGANYGYTF. CDR3 DNA: TGCAGTGCTAGAGAGAGAGGGGCAAACTATGGCTACACCTTC.